The 17 T cell receptor beta chains below come from one sample, sequenced in a study of blood T cells in healthy people across ages. For the second PCR, which ran for about 7 to 11 cycles, a sample-barcoded 5' primer and a J-beta primer mix were used. TCRdb called the 5' RACE reads again in MiXCR, with one record for every CDR3 protein. The sample records about 930,000 distinct CDR3 sequences, approximately 32% being singletons. The sample was also linked to a second study, of T cells of mothers and their children.

The specimen was blood. These TCRs come from a woman in her 40s in good health.

In this sample, this clonotype turned up a few times. The chain uses TRBV6-6 and TRBJ1-4, with D hard to call. From germline, CDR1 is MNHNY and CDR2 SVGAGI (reference sequence). The V end was cut by 10 bases, the J end by 5 bases, with 14 bases between. CDR3 length: 13 amino acids. CDR3 bases: TGTGCCACCGCCCGGTCCTTGAATGAAAAACTGTTTTTT. Encoded protein: CATARSLNEKLFF.

CDR3 loop: CASSVDAGTEAFF. The CDR3 nucleotides read TGTGCCAGCAGCGTAGACGCGGGAACTGAAGCTTTCTTT. The chain combines TRBV9 with TRBJ1-1; D gene unclear. The CDR3 runs to 13 residues. Germline loops: CDR1 SGDLS, CDR2 YYNGEE. V lost 0 bases and J 5 bases, leaving 8 bases between the germline ends. Complete variable domain (other parts from reference TRBV9 and TRBJ1-1): DSGVTQTPKHLITATGQRVTLRCSPRSGDLSVYWYQQSLDQGLQFLIQYYNGEERAKGNILERFSAQQFPDLHSELNLSSLELGDSALYFCASSVDAGTEAFFGQGTRLTVV.

This clonotype came up many times. The chain links TRBV6-2 or TRBV6-3 to TRBJ2-7; D may be TRBD1 or TRBD2 (5 bases each). This CDR3 is 14 amino acids long. Germline V gives CDR1 MNHEY, CDR2 SVGEGT. V was trimmed by 6 bases and J by 0 bases, leaving 12 bases between them. The CDR3 DNA reads as TGTGCCAGCAGGCCCGGGACGGCCTCCTACGAGCAGTACTTC. Translating it yields CASRPGTASYEQYF.

V usage is TRBV12-3 or TRBV12-4 and J usage is TRBJ1-5, with 9 bases lining up with TRBD1. This CDR3 is built from 15 residues. V shed 6 bases, J shed 5 bases, and the junction held 8 bases outside the gene matches. CDR3 in DNA: TGTGCCAGCAGGCCTACAGGGGGCATAGATCAGCCCCAGCATTTT. It yields the protein CASRPTGGIDQPQHF.

In this sample, this clonotype turned up a few times. The chain couples TRBV5-1 to TRBJ2-7; 11 bases map to TRBD1. V gave up 4 bases and J gave up 5 bases; unmatched junction bases: 8. CDR1 and CDR2 from the germline V gene are SGHRS and YFSETQ. The CDR3 covers 15 residues. CDR3 bases: TGCGCCAGCAGCGTGGTGGGACAGGGGGTAAACGAGCAGTACTTC. Translation gives CASSVVGQGVNEQYF.

Ten or more counts support this clonotype. V usage is TRBV4-3 and J usage is TRBJ2-7, with 10 bases identical to TRBD2. The J segment lost 3 bases and the V segment lost 1 base, leaving 6 bases of the junction unmatched. In germline, CDR1 is LGHNA, CDR2 YSLEER. The CDR3 has 16 amino acids. CDR3 sequence: CASSQGSLAGVYEQYF. The CDR3 region has the DNA TGCGCCAGCAGCCAAGGGAGTCTAGCGGGGGTCTACGAGCAGTACTTC.

This clonotype turned up a few times. The genes are TRBV7-9 and TRBJ2-5; D ambiguous. The CDR3 spans 13 residues. The V gene lost 3 bases and the J gene lost 2 bases, with 7 bases spanning the gap. CDR1 SEHNR and CDR2 FQNEAQ come from the germline V gene (reference sequence). The CDR3 protein is CASSFGFQETQYF. Here the CDR3 DNA reads TGTGCCAGCAGCTTCGGATTTCAAGAGACCCAGTACTTC. Complete variable domain (other parts from reference TRBV7-9 and TRBJ2-5): DTGVSQNPRHKITKRGQNVTFRCDPISEHNRLYWYRQTLGQGPEFLTYFQNEAQLEKSRLLSDRFSAERPKGSFSTLEIQRTEQGDSAMYLCASSFGFQETQYFGPGTRLLVL.

The chain employs TRBV7-2 and TRBJ2-5; unclear D gene. Germline V gene sequence: CDR1 SGHTA, CDR2 FQGNSA. V lost 1 base, J lost 2 bases, and 8 bases lay in between. The CDR3 is made up of 14 amino acids. This chain's CDR3 is CASSLEPGQETQYF. CDR3 DNA: TGTGCCAGCAGCTTAGAACCGGGTCAAGAGACCCAGTACTTC.

The table lists this clonotype with a few counts. V and J are TRBV11-2 and TRBJ2-1; D is ambiguous. Germline V CDR1 and CDR2: SGHAT, FQNNGV. The CDR3 has 16 amino acids. Between the trimmed V and J ends, which lost 4 bases and 0 bases, there was a span of 13 bases. The CDR3 spells CASSSLVGNSYNEQFF. The CDR3 region has the DNA TGTGCCAGCAGCTCCCTAGTGGGCAACTCCTACAATGAGCAGTTCTTC.

The chain uses TRBV29-1 and TRBJ1-4; maybe TRBD1 (5 bases). Trimming stripped 7 bases from V and 3 bases from J, with 15 bases between. The CDR3 runs to 14 residues. Germline V gene data show CDR1 as SQVTM and CDR2 as ANQGSEA. The DNA for the CDR3 is TGCAGCGCCAGTATGGGGGGGGCTAATGAAAAACTGTTTTTT. Encoded protein: CSASMGGANEKLFF.

The genes are TRBV20-1 and TRBJ1-6; TRBD1 is a possible D gene (6 bases). Germline-derived CDR1 and CDR2 are DFQATT and SNEGSKA (reference sequence). V lost 7 bases and J lost 7, with 17 bases in between. The CDR3 has 14 residues. This CDR3 is CSGTRTVLNSPLHF. The CDR3 region has the DNA TGCAGTGGTACGCGGACAGTCCTGAATTCACCCCTCCACTTT.

This chain joins TRBV10-3 and TRBJ2-5, with 8 positions matching TRBD1. The germline V gene encodes CDR1 ENHRY and CDR2 SYGVKD. The CDR3 covers 16 residues. V was pared by 5 bases and J by 11 bases, with 19 bases of the junction left unmatched. CDR3 sequence reads: CAISPTGGDFSGEQYF. The DNA of the CDR3 is TGTGCCATCAGTCCCACAGGGGGTGACTTCTCCGGTGAGCAGTACTTC.

The rearrangement joins TRBV18 to TRBJ1-1; D gene uncertain. V lost 6 bases and J 6 bases, leaving 14 bases between the germline ends. CDR1 is KGHSH, CDR2 LQKENI, per germline. This CDR3 comprises 13 residues. The CDR3 sequence: CASSYRGSAEAFF. The CDR3 DNA is TGTGCCAGCTCGTATCGGGGATCGGCTGAAGCTTTCTTT.

There are a few counts of this clonotype. This chain joins TRBV20-1 and TRBJ2-1; tentatively, D is TRBD2 (6 bases). The germline CDR1 and CDR2 sequences are DFQATT and SNEGSKA (reference sequence). The V end was cut by 7 bases, the J end by 0 bases, with 13 bases between. This CDR3 is built from 14 residues. CDR3 in amino acids: CSDRDGGSYNEQFF. The DNA of the CDR3 is TGCAGTGACCGAGACGGGGGCTCCTACAATGAGCAGTTCTTC.

Worth noting for this clonotype: A read error may explain this, as a much larger clone is one base away. V is TRBV7-8 and J is TRBJ1-1, with no clear D. Trimming took off 3 bases at V and 1 base at J, with 15 bases between the two ends. Germline lookup yields CDR1 SGHVS and CDR2 FQNEAQ. The CDR3 totals 16 residues. CDR3 in DNA: TGTGCCAGCAGCTTTTCGGCAGGCCAAGCGAACACTGAAGCTTTCTTT. Its protein is CASSFSAGQANTEAFF.

This clonotype was observed at least ten times. The chain links TRBV7-9 to TRBJ1-6; D perhaps matches TRBD1 (5 bases). The length of the CDR3 is 14 residues. The germline V gene encodes CDR1 SEHNR and CDR2 FQNEAQ (reference sequence). Trimming cost V 2 bases and J 10 bases, with 12 bases left between them. CDR3 sequence reads: CASSLTGVESPLHF. CDR3 bases: TGTGCCAGCAGCTTAACAGGCGTGGAGTCACCCCTCCACTTT.

This clonotype was seen more than once but under ten times. One junction end does not reproduce the germline sequence, and a read error may be involved. This chain uses TRBV5-1 with TRBJ2-1; TRBD2 matches at 11 bases. In germline, CDR1 is SGHRS, CDR2 YFSETQ. There are 15 residues in the CDR3. This CDR3 reads CAGSLTLAGGSEQFF. The CDR3, as DNA: TGCGCCGGCAGCTTGACGCTAGCGGGGGGCTCTGAGCAGTTCTTC.